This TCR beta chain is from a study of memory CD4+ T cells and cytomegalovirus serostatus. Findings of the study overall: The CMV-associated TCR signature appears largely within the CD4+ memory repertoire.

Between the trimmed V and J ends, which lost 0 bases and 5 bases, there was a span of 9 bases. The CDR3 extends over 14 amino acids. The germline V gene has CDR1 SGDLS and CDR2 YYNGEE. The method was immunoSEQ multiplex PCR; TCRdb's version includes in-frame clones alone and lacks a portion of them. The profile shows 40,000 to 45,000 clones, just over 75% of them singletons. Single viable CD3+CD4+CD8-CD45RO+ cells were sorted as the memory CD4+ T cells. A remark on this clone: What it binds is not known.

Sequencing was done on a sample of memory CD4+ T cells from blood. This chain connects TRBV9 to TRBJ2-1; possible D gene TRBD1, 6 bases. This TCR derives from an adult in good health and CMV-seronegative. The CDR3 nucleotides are TGTGCCAGCAGCGTAGGAGGGACACACAATGAGCAGTTCTTC. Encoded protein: CASSVGGTHNEQFF. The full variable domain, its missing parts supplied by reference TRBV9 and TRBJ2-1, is DSGVTQTPKHLITATGQRVTLRCSPRSGDLSVYWYQQSLDQGLQFLIQYYNGEERAKGNILERFSAQQFPDLHSELNLSSLELGDSALYFCASSVGGTHNEQFFGPGTRLTVL.